The 7 T cell receptor beta chains reported below all come from one sample, sequenced in a study of T-cell reconstitution after alpha-beta-depleted transplantation in children. Unique molecular identifiers tagged the TCRbeta library. TCRdb reprocessed the PCR reads via MiXCR and lists one record per CDR3 protein. The data show about 580,000 distinct CDR3 sequences, more than 20% seen once. The sequences come from PBMCs, mostly from graft donor cells, collected 360 days after TCRalphabeta/CD19-depleted stem cell transplant. These receptor sequences come from a boy under two years old who had a stem cell transplant for acute myeloid leukemia, so the T cells may come from the graft donor.

The chain employs TRBV25-1 and TRBJ2-7, with D tentatively TRBD2 (6 bases). Germline CDR1 MGHDK, CDR2 SYGVNS. V was cut by 2 bases and J by 2 bases, with 22 bases left in between. The CDR3 extends over 18 amino acids. The CDR3 reads CASSETRFGREATYEQYV. In DNA, the CDR3 is TGTGCCAGCAGTGAAACGAGGTTCGGCAGGGAGGCTACCTACGAGCAGTACGTC.

CDR3 bases: TGCGCCAGCAGCTCCCGTTACACCGCCTACGAGCAGTACTTC. Translating it yields CASSSRYTAYEQYF. This chain links TRBV5-1 with TRBJ2-7; no clear D. This CDR3 spans 14 amino acids. V was shortened by 3 bases and J by 2 bases, with 12 bases between the two germline ends. Germline CDR1 and CDR2: SGHRS and YFSETQ.

This clonotype appeared many times. The chain carries TRBV7-9 and TRBJ2-4, with TRBD1 as a possible D gene (6 bases). Germline V gene data show CDR1 as SEHNR and CDR2 as FQNEAQ (reference sequence). The V gene lost 2 bases and the J gene lost 4 bases, with 18 bases spanning the gap. The CDR3 loop spans 17 amino acids. CDR3 sequence (DNA): TGTGCCAGCAGCTTATCCCCCGCGACAGGTTCAAAAAACATTCAGTACTTC. Translating gives CASSLSPATGSKNIQYF.

There are many counts of this clonotype. The rearrangement links TRBV11-2 to TRBJ2-7; D gene uncertain. Germline CDR1 and CDR2: SGHAT and FQNNGV. The CDR3 is made up of 13 amino acids. Deletions cut 5 bases from V and 2 bases from J, with 10 bases between. Here the CDR3 DNA reads TGTGCCAGCAGCCAATTTTCAACCTACGAGCAGTACTTC. Translated, it gives CASSQFSTYEQYF.

This clonotype was recorded at least ten times. The CDR3 spells CSARENRDRETQYF. The CDR3 coding sequence is TGCAGTGCTAGGGAGAACCGGGACAGAGAGACCCAGTACTTC. The J gene is TRBJ2-5, the V gene TRBV20-1; 7 positions agree with TRBD1. CDR1 DFQATT and CDR2 SNEGSKA come from the germline V gene (reference sequence). This CDR3 is 14 amino acids long. Trimming at V came to 3 bases and at J to 4 bases, leaving 8 bases not matched to a gene.

This clonotype was counted a few times. CDR3 sequence reads: CASSLYRTGELFF. For the CDR3, the DNA is TGTGCCAGCAGCTTGTATAGGACCGGGGAGCTGTTTTTT. The chain is built from TRBV13 and TRBJ2-2; no reliable D call. V dropped 3 bases and J dropped 5 bases, with 7 bases sitting between them. Germline V gene lookup returns CDR1 PRHDT and CDR2 FYEKMQ (reference sequence). CDR3 size: 13 residues. Full variable domain (rest looked up from reference TRBV13 and TRBJ2-2): AAGVIQSPRHLIKEKRETATLKCYPIPRHDTVYWYQQGPGQDPQFLISFYEKMQSDKGSIPDRFSAQQFSDYHSELNMSSLELGDSALYFCASSLYRTGELFFGEGSRLTVL.

This clonotype was counted many times. The rearrangement links TRBV4-2 to TRBJ2-2; TRBD2 matches 9 bases. Trimming removed 0 bases from V and 7 bases from J; junction bases left unmatched: 9. CDR3 length: 17 amino acids. The V gene's germline CDR1 is LGHNA and CDR2 YNFKEQ. CDR3 DNA: TGTGCCAGCAGCCAAGATCGCGGCGGGGGGGCCATCGGGGAGCTGTTTTTT. Translated: CASSQDRGGGAIGELFF.